Below, 24 T cell receptor beta chains from the same sample are listed, as sequenced in a study of blood T cell repertoires in COVID-19. Only in-frame clones appear in the TCRdb table, and some are missing; sequencing was by immunoSEQ multiplex PCR. The sample consists of about 240,000 clones, around 83% of them appearing once. Sequenced sample: peripheral blood. The origin of the receptors is a woman aged 55-70 years with active or convalescent COVID-19.

V gene TRBV6-5 combines with J gene TRBJ1-1, with 7 nucleotides matching TRBD1. The V gene end was trimmed by 2 bases and the J gene end by 10 bases; junction bases not matched to a gene: 7. The CDR3 has 13 amino acids. Germline V gene data show CDR1 as MNHEY and CDR2 as SVGAGI. CDR3 in DNA: TGTGCCAGCAGTTACCAAAAAGGGGGCGCAGCTTTCTTT. It is translated as CASSYQKGGAAFF.

V is TRBV4-3 and J is TRBJ1-6; TRBD1 is a possible D gene (5 bases). V gave up 4 bases and J gave up 1 base, with 8 bases separating them. CDR1 is LGHNA, CDR2 YSLEER, per germline. The CDR3 totals 15 residues. The CDR3 loop reads CASSPQGSYNSPLHF. As DNA, the CDR3 is TGCGCCAGCAGCCCGCAGGGTTCCTATAATTCACCCCTCCACTTT.

This sequence joins TRBV6-5 and TRBJ1-2, with a possible D match to TRBD1 (6 bases). V gave up 5 bases and J gave up 1 base, with 11 bases separating them. The germline CDR1 and CDR2 sequences are MNHEY and SVGAGI. This CDR3 has 14 amino acids. CDR3 DNA: TGTGCCAGCAGTAAGGACAGACTTAACTATGGCTACACCTTC. Translating it yields CASSKDRLNYGYTF.

CDR3 loop: CAWSGTADTQYF. In DNA form, the CDR3 reads TGTGCCTGGAGCGGGACTGCAGATACGCAGTATTTT. The rearrangement uses TRBV30 and TRBJ2-3; the D gene is possibly TRBD2 (6 bases). CDR1 GTSNPN and CDR2 SVGIG come from the germline V gene (reference sequence). V was shortened by 3 bases and J by 4 bases, with 8 bases between the two germline ends. This CDR3 region has 12 residues. The entire variable domain, with the rest obtained from reference TRBV30 and TRBJ2-3, is as follows: SQTIHQWPATLVQPVGSPLSLECTVEGTSNPNLYWYRQAAGRGLQLLFYSVGIGQISSEVPQNLSASRPQDRQFILSSKKLLLSDSGFYLCAWSGTADTQYFGPGTRLTVL.

The chain employs TRBV18 and TRBJ1-4; D remains ambiguous. Germline CDR1 KGHSH, CDR2 LQKENI. This CDR3 contains 14 residues. The ends were cut back, 3 bases at V and 6 bases at J, with 11 bases in the middle. CDR3 region: CASSPSPGYEKLFF. CDR3 nucleotide sequence: TGTGCCAGCTCACCTAGTCCGGGGTATGAAAAACTGTTTTTT.

This chain joins TRBV20-1 and TRBJ1-1; 11 bases match TRBD1. Germline CDR1 DFQATT, CDR2 SNEGSKA (reference sequence). V trimming: 3 bases; J trimming: 5 bases; junction bases outside the gene matches: 5. This CDR3 comprises 14 residues. The CDR3 sequence: CSASRTGGETEAFF. CDR3 nucleotide sequence: TGCAGTGCTAGTAGGACAGGGGGCGAGACTGAAGCTTTCTTT.

The J gene is TRBJ2-7, the V gene TRBV4-1; tentatively, D is TRBD1 (6 bases). Trimming stripped 1 base from V and 4 bases from J, with 11 bases between. Per the germline V gene, CDR1 is MGHRA and CDR2 is YSYEKL. The CDR3 is 14 amino acids. CDR3 nucleotides: TGCGCCAGCAGCCAAGGTACAGGGTTTTACGAGCAGTACTTC. It is translated as CASSQGTGFYEQYF.

The chain combines TRBV12-2 with TRBJ2-5; whether TRBD2, the table's D call, matches the DNA was not checked. TRBV12-2 counts as a pseudogene. This CDR3 comprises 18 residues. CDR3 sequence (DNA): TGTGCAAGTCGCTTTTCTGGTGGGTACGGGGGGATACAAGAGACCCAGTACTTC. Residues: CASRFSGGYGGIQETQYF.

V usage is TRBV4-3 and J usage is TRBJ1-2; TRBD1 is a possible D gene (5 bases). The CDR3 length is 16 residues. V lost 4 bases to trimming and J lost 0 bases, with 15 bases between them. CDR1 and CDR2 from the germline V gene are LGHNA and YSLEER. The CDR3 DNA reads as TGCGCCAGCAGCCCGGGAGGGGCAGGGACTAACTATGGCTACACCTTC. It yields the protein CASSPGGAGTNYGYTF.

This clone was counted a single time. The rearrangement joins TRBV11-2 to TRBJ2-1, with 9 bases aligning to TRBD1. Germline-derived CDR1 and CDR2 are SGHAT and FQNNGV. This CDR3 has 17 amino acids. J was trimmed by 5 bases and V by 1 base; bases with no gene match: 9. CDR3 residues: CASSLAFAGTGNNEQFF. CDR3 DNA sequence: TGTGCCAGCAGCTTAGCCTTTGCCGGGACAGGGAACAATGAGCAGTTCTTC.

Turning to this clone: A junction end diverges from the germline sequence, so it may reflect a read error. The chain carries TRBV3-1 (or the pseudogene TRBV3-2) and TRBJ2-1, with D maybe TRBD2 (5 bases). This CDR3 comprises 12 residues. Germline V gene lookup returns CDR1 LGHDT and CDR2 YNNKEL (reference sequence). The CDR3 DNA reads TGTGCCAGCAGCCCCCAGGCGGGCCTAGGGATCTTC. It translates to CASSPQAGLGIF.

The chain carries TRBV6-5 and TRBJ2-1; 8 bases agree with TRBD1. J lost 1 base, V lost 6 bases, and 5 bases had no gene match. This CDR3 spans 15 amino acids. Germline V gives CDR1 MNHEY, CDR2 SVGAGI. The CDR3 spells CASRATGGSYNEQFF. The CDR3 nucleotides read TGTGCCAGCAGGGCTACAGGGGGATCCTACAATGAGCAGTTCTTC.

Only one count was recorded for this clone. The rearrangement links TRBV2 to TRBJ1-6; 7 nucleotides match TRBD1. Germline assignment: CDR1 SNHLY and CDR2 FYNNEI. There are 14 residues in the CDR3. V shed 6 bases and J 3 bases; nucleotides not matched to a gene: 2. The CDR3 here is CASRGTDYNSPLHF. As DNA, the CDR3 is TGTGCCAGCAGGGGGACAGACTATAATTCACCCCTCCACTTT. Drawing the rest from reference TRBV2 and TRBJ1-6, the complete variable domain is EPEVTQTPSHQVTQMGQEVILRCVPISNHLYFYWYRQILGQKVEFLVSFYNNEISEKSEIFDDQFSVERPDGSNFTLKIRSTKLEDSAMYFCASRGTDYNSPLHFGNGTRLTVT.

This chain connects TRBV18 to TRBJ1-4, with 7 bases lining up with TRBD1. The ends lost 3 bases at V and 7 bases at J; junction bases unmatched: 17. CDR3 length: 18 amino acids. Looked up from germline, CDR1 is KGHSH and CDR2 is LQKENI. The CDR3 spells CASSPQPPTGRWGEKLFF. Written as DNA, the CDR3 is TGTGCCAGCTCACCGCAGCCACCGACAGGGAGATGGGGTGAAAAACTGTTTTTT.

V and J are TRBV7-3 and TRBJ1-1, with D hard to call. Trimming took off 0 bases at V and 3 bases at J, with 11 bases between the two ends. The V gene's germline CDR1 is SGHTA and CDR2 FQGTGA. The CDR3 totals 15 residues. CDR3 nucleotide sequence: TGTGCCAGCAGCTTAACGGCCGGGGAAGACACTGAAGCTTTCTTT. Protein sequence: CASSLTAGEDTEAFF.

The rearrangement joins TRBV23-1 to TRBJ1-3, with D possibly TRBD1 on 5 matching bases. Being an ORF, TRBV23-1 has a function that is uncertain. CDR3 length: 16 amino acids. V lost 3 bases to trimming and J lost 4 bases, with 16 bases between them. This CDR3 reads CASSQPLGGAGNTIYF. DNA for the CDR3: TGCGCCAGCAGTCAGCCCCTCGGGGGAGCGGGAAACACCATATATTTT.

This clone appeared a few times. V gene TRBV21-1 combines with J gene TRBJ2-3; the table's D gene call, TRBD2, was not cross checked with the DNA. TRBV21-1 is a documented pseudogene. This CDR3 has 16 residues. The CDR3 loop is CASSNRTSVITDTQYF. CDR3 DNA: TGTGCCAGCAGCAATCGGACTAGCGTTATCACAGATACGCAGTATTTT.

The chain has TRBV7-2 and TRBJ2-5, with TRBD1 identical over 11 bases. The CDR3 has 15 residues. Germline trimming cut 5 bases from V and 2 bases from J; bases unmatched to any gene: 4. CDR1 and CDR2 from the germline V gene are SGHTA and FQGNSA. The CDR3, as DNA: TGTGCCAGCAGCGGAGGGACAGGGGGTCAAGAGACCCAGTACTTC. The encoded protein is CASSGGTGGQETQYF.

The genes are TRBV5-1 and TRBJ2-5, with 9 nucleotides matching TRBD1. CDR1 SGHRS and CDR2 YFSETQ come from the germline V gene. The junction had 8 bases not matched to a gene; V was cut back by 4 bases and J by 4 bases. The CDR3 totals 15 residues. This CDR3 is CASSQSGQGTETQYF. CDR3 DNA: TGCGCCAGCAGCCAATCGGGACAGGGTACAGAGACCCAGTACTTC.

Only one count was recorded for this clone. This chain connects TRBV7-3 to TRBJ2-5; possibly TRBD2 for D (5 bases). The CDR3 loop spans 15 amino acids. Germline V lookup: CDR1 SGHTA, CDR2 FQGTGA. V was pared by 0 bases and J by 5 bases, with 13 bases between. CDR3 coding DNA: TGTGCCAGCAGCTTAACGTCCGGGGTCCGGGAGACCCAGTACTTC. It encodes CASSLTSGVRETQYF.

V is TRBV5-1 and J is TRBJ1-2; 9 bases are a match to TRBD1. The CDR3 loop spans 12 amino acids. With V trimmed by 6 bases and J by 7 bases, 4 bases remained unmatched. The V gene's germline CDR1 is SGHRS and CDR2 YFSETQ. CDR3 sequence: CASKGQGGGYTF. DNA of the CDR3: TGCGCCAGCAAGGGACAGGGAGGTGGCTACACCTTC.

The chain recombines TRBV7-2 with TRBJ1-2, with D possibly being TRBD1 (6 bases). The CDR3 runs to 14 residues. V lost 5 bases, J lost 7 bases, and 17 bases lay in between. The germline gives CDR1 SGHTA, CDR2 FQGNSA. CDR3 DNA sequence: TGTGCCAGCAGCCCTGAGGCGGCAGGGGTTGGCTACACCTTC. Translated, it gives CASSPEAAGVGYTF.

The chain uses TRBV6-1 and TRBJ2-7; possible D gene TRBD1, 6 bases. The CDR3 is made up of 15 amino acids. The germline V gene encodes CDR1 MNHNS and CDR2 SASEGT. V lost 3 bases and J 4 bases, leaving 16 bases between the germline ends. The CDR3 here is CASSDPGTKGYEQYF. The CDR3 nucleotides read TGTGCCAGCAGTGATCCCGGGACAAAAGGATACGAGCAGTACTTC.

This chain connects TRBV18 to TRBJ1-1; D call uncertain. CDR3 length: 13 amino acids. Per germline, CDR1 KGHSH and CDR2 LQKENI. With 1 base removed from V and 1 base from J, the gap between germline ends came to 4 bases. The CDR3 DNA sequence: TGTGCCAGCTCACCACAGCCGAACACTGAAGCTTTCTTT. It encodes CASSPQPNTEAFF.